This TCR beta chain was captured by sequencing in a study of CD8+ T cells in alopecia areata. Study-level background: Those treated were given oral tofacitinib at 5 to 10 mg twice daily. The study's findings and limits: Numerous clones, expanded in lesions, remained in scalp and blood during tofacitinib.

The CDR3 consists of 14 residues. CDR1 SEHNR and CDR2 FQNEAQ come from the germline V gene (reference sequence). V lost 2 bases to trimming and J lost 3 bases, with 11 bases between them. About this clone: Its cognate antigen is unknown.

Treatment described: oral pan-JAK inhibitor, 5-10 mg twice daily. Sorting of PBMCs yielded the CD4+ and CD8+ T cells. In each case, RNA was isolated and then reverse transcribed into cDNA as the sequencing template. Method: immunoSEQ multiplex PCR; TCRdb's copy keeps in-frame clones and lacks some. The sample yields roughly 280,000 clones, about 62% seen once. The sample here was CD4+ T cells sorted from blood, taken at roughly week 53, from a patient treated with tofacitinib. The chain carries TRBV7-9 and TRBJ2-7, with no clear D. This sequence was found in a human donor with alopecia areata. CDR3 loop: CASSLSSIGYEQYF. The CDR3 coding sequence is TGTGCCAGCAGCTTATCCTCCATCGGCTACGAGCAGTACTTC.